The 26 T cell receptor beta chains below all came from one sample that was sequenced in a study of blood T cell repertoires in COVID-19. Produced via immunoSEQ multiplex PCR; TCRdb's table is partial and in-frame only. The repertoire holds about 400,000 clones, with roughly nine tenths as singletons. The sequenced material came from peripheral blood. Source of these receptors: a man in his forties with acute or convalescent COVID-19.

This clone occurred once. This rearrangement joins TRBV5-5 to TRBJ1-6; perhaps TRBD1 as D (6 bases). CDR1 is SGHKS, CDR2 YYEKEE, per germline (reference sequence). This CDR3 comprises 14 residues. V was cut by 2 bases and J by 10 bases, with 13 bases left in between. CDR3 residues: CASSLGQGMSPLHF. CDR3 sequence (DNA): TGTGCCAGCAGCTTAGGGCAGGGGATGTCACCCCTCCACTTT.

V gene TRBV27 combines with J gene TRBJ1-5; 8 bases are shared with TRBD1. CDR3 size: 15 residues. Germline V gene data show CDR1 as MNHEY and CDR2 as SMNVEV (reference sequence). V gave up 3 bases and J gave up 9 bases; unmatched junction bases: 10. The CDR3 DNA reads as TGTGCCAGCAGTTTGTCGACAGGGGCTAACGGGCCCCAGCATTTT. Its translation is CASSLSTGANGPQHF.

This rearrangement joins TRBV28 to TRBJ2-7, with D tentatively TRBD1 (6 bases). This CDR3 is built from 13 residues. Germline CDR1 MDHEN, CDR2 SYDVKM. The ends were cut back, 6 bases at V and 5 bases at J, with 14 bases in the middle. The DNA for the CDR3 is TGTGCCAGCAGCGATACAGGGTTCCACGAGCAGTACTTC. Amino acids: CASSDTGFHEQYF.

This clone occurred once. The DNA for the CDR3 is TGTGCCAGCAGCTCGAGCGGGAGGAGCACAGATACGCAGTATTTT. Protein product: CASSSSGRSTDTQYF. This rearrangement joins TRBV7-2 to TRBJ2-3, with 9 bases lining up with TRBD2. Germline trimming cut 4 bases from V and 0 bases from J; bases unmatched to any gene: 2. This CDR3 region has 15 residues. The germline gives CDR1 SGHTA, CDR2 FQGNSA.

This clone was seen only once. The chain recombines TRBV11-1 with TRBJ1-2, with TRBD1 matching 9 bases. CDR1 is SGHAT and CDR2 is FQDESV in the germline V gene (reference sequence). The CDR3 loop spans 15 amino acids. J was trimmed by 2 bases and V by 5 bases; bases with no gene match: 6. The CDR3 is CASSPRDRDNYGYTF. In DNA form, the CDR3 reads TGTGCCAGCAGCCCGCGGGACAGGGACAACTATGGCTACACCTTC.

V and J are TRBV6-6 and TRBJ2-1; TRBD2 aligns across 8 bases. Per germline, CDR1 MNHNY and CDR2 SVGAGI (reference sequence). The CDR3 is 15 amino acids. The trim removed 5 bases at V and 4 bases at J, leaving 7 bases unmatched. Here the CDR3 reads CASSQRGGRYNEQFF. DNA of the CDR3: TGTGCCAGCAGTCAACGGGGGGGCAGGTACAATGAGCAGTTCTTC.

The V and J genes are TRBV11-2 and TRBJ1-1; no definite D call. CDR1 is SGHAT and CDR2 is FQNNGV in the germline V gene. The V end lost 1 base, the J end lost 3 bases, and 9 bases lay between the germline ends. The CDR3 totals 14 residues. The CDR3 region has the DNA TGTGCCAGCAGCTTAGTAGGAGGACACACTGAAGCTTTCTTT. Protein product: CASSLVGGHTEAFF. Using reference TRBV11-2 and TRBJ1-1 for the parts outside the CDR3, the full variable domain is EAGVAQSPRYKIIEKRQSVAFWCNPISGHATLYWYQQILGQGPKLLIQFQNNGVVDDSQLPKDRFSAERLKGVDSTLKIQPAKLEDSAVYLCASSLVGGHTEAFFGQGTRLTVV.

A remark on this clone: The same CDR3 is also encoded by other DNA sequences in this sample. The chain recombines TRBV5-4 with TRBJ2-7; TRBD1 aligns across 7 bases. The CDR3 extends over 13 amino acids. V gave up 4 bases and J gave up 2 bases; unmatched junction bases: 3. Germline V gene data show CDR1 as SGHNT and CDR2 as YYREEE (reference sequence). The CDR3 DNA sequence: TGTGCCAGCAGCCGGGACAGAGCCTACGAGCAGTACTTC. As protein: CASSRDRAYEQYF.

The chain uses TRBV4-3 and TRBJ1-2, with D unresolved. CDR3 length: 12 amino acids. Looked up from germline, CDR1 is LGHNA and CDR2 is YSLEER. The germline V and J ends were trimmed by 1 base and 8 bases, with 8 bases remaining between them. Here the CDR3 reads CASSQGAGGYTF. The DNA for the CDR3 is TGCGCCAGCAGCCAAGGGGCGGGCGGCTACACCTTC.

The J gene is TRBJ1-2, the V gene TRBV11-2, with TRBD1 identical over 7 bases. Germline lookup yields CDR1 SGHAT and CDR2 FQNNGV. This CDR3 has 14 residues. The V gene end was trimmed by 4 bases and the J gene end by 2 bases; junction bases not matched to a gene: 4. CDR3 nucleotides: TGTGCCAGCAGCTGGGGACAGACAAACTATGGCTACACCTTC. It codes for CASSWGQTNYGYTF.

CDR3 nucleotide sequence: TGCGCCAGCAGCCAAGATGTAAGCGAAAACGGAAACACCATATATTTT. This codes for CASSQDVSENGNTIYF. The genes are TRBV4-1 and TRBJ1-3; D gene unclear. Looked up from germline, CDR1 is MGHRA and CDR2 is YSYEKL. V shed 0 bases and J shed 4 bases, with 13 bases lying between them. CDR3 size: 16 residues.

This clone was seen once. The chain has TRBV4-1 and TRBJ2-3; maybe TRBD1 (5 bases). The CDR3 has 15 residues. V lost 3 bases and J 1 base, leaving 11 bases between the germline ends. From germline, CDR1 is MGHRA and CDR2 YSYEKL. The CDR3 here is CASSHVSRGTDTQYF. CDR3 bases: TGCGCCAGCAGCCATGTTAGCAGGGGCACAGATACGCAGTATTTT.

V usage is TRBV7-2 and J usage is TRBJ1-1, with D unresolved. Germline loops: CDR1 SGHTA, CDR2 FQGNSA. This CDR3 comprises 14 residues. Trimming pared 5 bases from V and 1 base from J, leaving 11 bases between. The CDR3 bases are TGTGCCAGCAGCGCAACAGTTTCGAACACTGAAGCTTTCTTT. Amino acid sequence: CASSATVSNTEAFF.

The chain uses TRBV4-2 and TRBJ1-6; D not resolved. Germline CDR1 is LGHNA and CDR2 is YNFKEQ. Between the trimmed V and J ends, which lost 3 bases and 7 bases, there was a span of 22 bases. The CDR3 loop spans 18 amino acids. CDR3 in DNA: TGTGCCAGCAGCCAGGCAGAACGCCGGGCAGGAGGAAATTCACCCCTCCACTTT. Amino acids: CASSQAERRAGGNSPLHF.

This clone was seen only once. V usage is TRBV9 and J usage is TRBJ1-1; D gene ambiguous. The CDR3 runs to 13 residues. Trimming stripped 3 bases from V and 1 base from J, with 7 bases between. The germline CDR1 and CDR2 sequences are SGDLS and YYNGEE. The CDR3: CASSGSGNTEAFF. The CDR3 DNA reads as TGTGCCAGCAGCGGATCAGGGAACACTGAAGCTTTCTTT.

This clone was found once. V and J are TRBV19 and TRBJ2-2; 7 bases line up with TRBD2. This CDR3 has 17 residues. From germline, CDR1 is LNHDA and CDR2 SQIVND (reference sequence). The J segment lost 3 bases and the V segment lost 2 bases, leaving 9 bases of the junction unmatched. The CDR3, as DNA: TGTGCCAGTAGTATATTTGGGGCGGGGGTATACACCGGGGAGCTGTTTTTT. Protein sequence: CASSIFGAGVYTGELFF.

V usage is TRBV6-5 and J usage is TRBJ2-1, with a weak D call TRBD1 (6 bases). This CDR3 region has 15 residues. Trimming cost V 0 bases and J 7 bases, with 13 bases left between them. Germline V CDR1 and CDR2: MNHEY, SVGAGI. CDR3 DNA: TGTGCCAGCAGTTACTCGTCAGGGGCGCTGAATGAGCAGTTCTTC. This gives the protein CASSYSSGALNEQFF.

This chain links TRBV2 with TRBJ2-7, with 10 bases aligning to TRBD1. The CDR3 is 12 amino acids. CDR1 and CDR2 from the germline V gene are SNHLY and FYNNEI. The J segment lost 7 bases and the V segment lost 9 bases, leaving 6 bases of the junction unmatched. CDR3 protein: CASRQGAQEQYF. CDR3 DNA: TGTGCCAGTAGACAGGGGGCGCAAGAGCAGTACTTC.

This clone was recorded a few times. V gene TRBV5-6 combines with J gene TRBJ2-3; 9 bases match TRBD1. The trim removed 2 bases at V and 3 bases at J, leaving 4 bases unmatched. This CDR3 has 15 residues. From germline, CDR1 is SGHDT and CDR2 YYEEEE. The chain's CDR3 is CASSLLDRGTDTQYF. The CDR3 DNA reads TGTGCCAGCAGCTTACTGGACAGGGGAACAGATACGCAGTATTTT.

The V call is TRBV6-4, the J call TRBJ2-1; 10 positions match TRBD2. Germline V lookup: CDR1 MRHNA, CDR2 SNTAGT. The CDR3 is made up of 16 amino acids. The J segment lost 9 bases and the V segment lost 3 bases, leaving 11 bases of the junction unmatched. The CDR3 DNA follows: TGTGCCAGCAGTGAAGTAGCGGGGGGTTCAGGTAGTGAGCAGTTCTTC. Translation: CASSEVAGGSGSEQFF.

This clone has more than one count but fewer than ten. Mismatch with germline at one junction end may stem from a read error. The rearrangement joins TRBV7-7 to TRBJ2-7; the D gene is possibly TRBD1 (5 bases). Germline V CDR1 and CDR2: SSHAT, FNYEAQ (reference sequence). The CDR3 sequence is 10 residues long. The CDR3 nucleotides are TGTGCTAGCACGACCACCGACAGCTATTTC. Translated: CASTTTDSYF.

The V and J genes are TRBV6-5 and TRBJ2-1, with 9 bases aligning to TRBD1. The CDR3 covers 14 residues. CDR1 MNHEY and CDR2 SVGAGI come from the germline V gene. Trimming removed 8 bases from V and 2 bases from J; junction bases left unmatched: 4. DNA for the CDR3: TGTGCCAGCCGGGACAGGGTGACCTACAATGAGCAGTTCTTC. It codes for CASRDRVTYNEQFF.

The chain employs TRBV5-4 and TRBJ1-2, with D possibly matching TRBD1 (5 bases). With 1 base removed from V and 8 bases from J, the gap between germline ends came to 15 bases. Per the germline V gene, CDR1 is SGHNT and CDR2 is YYREEE (reference sequence). The CDR3 has 14 amino acids. Written as DNA, the CDR3 is TGTGCCAGCAGCTTGCAGTCAGGGTTTGGAGGCTACACCTTC. This gives the protein CASSLQSGFGGYTF.

This clone came up a few times. The chain joins TRBV5-1 to TRBJ2-7; D ambiguous. Germline CDR1 is SGHRS and CDR2 is YFSETQ. The CDR3 is 12 residues long. Trimming left V 1 base short and J 6 bases short, with 8 bases between. Written as DNA, the CDR3 is TGCGCCAGCAGCTTGTCAGGAACCGAGCAGTACTTC. Residues: CASSLSGTEQYF.

This chain joins TRBV7-8 and TRBJ1-1; D may be TRBD1 (5 bases). The CDR3 extends over 14 amino acids. Per the germline V gene, CDR1 is SGHVS and CDR2 is FQNEAQ. The ends were cut back, 5 bases at V and 6 bases at J, with 16 bases in the middle. In DNA form, the CDR3 reads TGTGCCAGCAGCCGGGGGGAGGGATGGTCTGAAGCTTTCTTT. Protein product: CASSRGEGWSEAFF.

This chain connects TRBV27 to TRBJ1-5; 8 nucleotides agree with TRBD1. This CDR3 spans 13 amino acids. The germline V gene encodes CDR1 MNHEY and CDR2 SMNVEV (reference sequence). J gave up 11 bases and V 6 bases, and 9 bases lay outside the gene matches. For the CDR3, the DNA is TGTGCCAGCAGCGGACAGGGTGGGATGGCCCAGCATTTT. Residues: CASSGQGGMAQHF.